The rows below give T cell receptor beta chains drawn from one sample of a study of T cell changes during pregnancy in multiple sclerosis. Generated by immunoSEQ multiplex PCR, the TCRdb table keeps only in-frame clones and is missing some. The sample lists roughly 50,000 clones; 85% to 95% were seen once. Specimen: CD8+ T cells from peripheral blood mononuclear cells, collected in the third trimester of pregnancy. The receptors here all came from a female donor with multiple sclerosis, enrolled in a pregnancy study. Each CDR3 is given with its conserved first and last residue. A D gene is named only where the DNA matches it firmly. Size tells how often a clone was seen (once, few, many) or the class of an expanded clone, and some rows leave it out.

cdr3_nt cdr3_aa j_call v_call clone_size d_call
TGTGCCAGCTCACCCCGATATCAGCGGGAGAAACTAGAGACCCAGTACTTC CASSPRYQREKLETQYF TRBJ2-5 TRBV18 few TRBD2
TGTGCCAGCAGTTTGGGGACAGGGGCCTACGAGCAGTACTTC CASSLGTGAYEQYF TRBJ2-7 TRBV27 NA TRBD1
TGTGCCAGCAGAACTAGCGGCCTCAATGAGCAGTTCTTC CASRTSGLNEQFF TRBJ2-1 TRBV27 NA TRBD2
TGTGCCAGCAGCCCGGGACAGGGGCTCCCCTACGAGCAGTACTTC CASSPGQGLPYEQYF TRBJ2-7 TRBV27 NA TRBD1
TGTGCCAGCAGACCTGACAGGGGGATGAACACTGAAGCTTTCTTT CASRPDRGMNTEAFF TRBJ1-1 TRBV7-2 NA TRBD1
TGTGCCAGTAGTATAGCCGGGGACAATGAGCAGTTCTTC CASSIAGDNEQFF TRBJ2-1 TRBV19 NA NA
TGTGCCAGCAATCCGAGGGCAAGCCATCAGCCCCAGCATTTT CASNPRASHQPQHF TRBJ1-5 TRBV6-5 NA NA
TGCGCCAGCAGCCAAGATATCGTGGCGGCCAGCTCCTACAATGAGCAGTTCTTC CASSQDIVAASSYNEQFF TRBJ2-1 TRBV4-3 NA NA
TGTGCCAGCACCCCCTCGGTCGAGCAGTACTTC CASTPSVEQYF TRBJ2-7 TRBV5-5 NA NA
TGCGCCAGCAGCCAATCGGGACAGGGGGCCCGGTTGGAGACCCAGTACTTC CASSQSGQGARLETQYF TRBJ2-5 TRBV4-1 NA TRBD1
TGTGCCAGCAGCGGGACAGAATGGACTGAAGCTTTCTTT CASSGTEWTEAFF TRBJ1-1 TRBV4-2 NA TRBD1
TGCAGCGTTGTCCGGGAGAAGAGAGAGACCCAGTACTTC CSVVREKRETQYF TRBJ2-5 TRBV29-1 NA NA
TGTGCCAGTAGTATAGATAAAGGACAGGCATACAATGAGCAGTTCTTC CASSIDKGQAYNEQFF TRBJ2-1 TRBV19 NA TRBD1
TGTGCCAGCAGTTTATACATAGGGGGCATCAATGGCTACACCTTC CASSLYIGGINGYTF TRBJ1-2 TRBV27 NA TRBD1
TGTGCCAGCAGCTTACGCGGACAGGGCTTCTACGAGCAGTACTTC CASSLRGQGFYEQYF TRBJ2-7 TRBV7-2 NA TRBD1
TGTGCCAGCAGCTCACCGGGACAGGGTTACCTATATGACGAGCAGTACTTC CASSSPGQGYLYDEQYF TRBJ2-7 TRBV7-9 NA TRBD1
TGTGCCAGCAGCCAAGGGGACCAGGGGACAGATACGCAGTATTTT CASSQGDQGTDTQYF TRBJ2-3 TRBV4-2 NA NA
TGCGCCAGCAGCCACGAGCGGGCATACAATGAGCAGTTCTTC CASSHERAYNEQFF TRBJ2-1 TRBV4-3 NA NA
TGTGCCAGCAGCTTAGGCCCCCCTGCGGCGGGAGGGCTGAGAGATACGCAGTATTTT CASSLGPPAAGGLRDTQYF TRBJ2-3 TRBV13 NA TRBD2
TGTGCCAGCAGCTTAGACAGAAGCTACGAGCAGTACTTC CASSLDRSYEQYF TRBJ2-7 TRBV7-3 NA NA
TGTGCCAGCAGCGTATTCGGGAGCGATGAGCAGTTCTTC CASSVFGSDEQFF TRBJ2-1 TRBV9 once NA
TGTGCCAGCAGCGTAGCACGGTTAGATGAAGCTTTCTTT CASSVARLDEAFF TRBJ1-1 TRBV9 NA NA
TGTGCCACTCAGGGTACAGGGGCCGCGTCGGAAGCTTTCTTT CATQGTGAASEAFF TRBJ1-1 TRBV7-9 NA TRBD1
TGTGCCAGCAGCTTAAACCCGCGGAACACCGGGGAGCTGTTTTTT CASSLNPRNTGELFF TRBJ2-2 TRBV7-9 NA NA
TGTGCCAGCAGCTTAAACAGGGGGCCTTCCTACGAGCAGTACTTC CASSLNRGPSYEQYF TRBJ2-7 TRBV7-9 NA TRBD1
TGTGCCAGCAGCTTAGCAGCATACGAGCAGTACTTC CASSLAAYEQYF TRBJ2-7 TRBV7-9 NA NA
TGTGCCAGCAGTGCCAGACTAGCGGCCTACAATGAGCAGTTCTTC CASSARLAAYNEQFF TRBJ2-1 TRBV6-1 NA TRBD2
TGTGCCAGCAGTGATCAGGGGTGGCGGGAGGTTAACGGGGAGCTGTTTTTT CASSDQGWREVNGELFF TRBJ2-2 TRBV25-1 NA TRBD2
TGTGCCAGCAGCCAAACTCCGGGCGGGGGTTACGAGCAGTACTTC CASSQTPGGGYEQYF TRBJ2-7 TRBV11-2 NA TRBD2
TGTGCCAGCAGTGAGATCCCTGACAGCAAACCGAACACCGGGGAGCTGTTTTTT CASSEIPDSKPNTGELFF TRBJ2-2 TRBV6-1 NA NA
TGTGCCAGCAGCTTGGTCCCTAGCGGGAACTACAATGAGCAGTTCTTC CASSLVPSGNYNEQFF TRBJ2-1 TRBV5-4 NA TRBD2
TGTGCAAGTCGCCCACGGCCTAGGGAAGACAGCCCCTACGAGCAGTACTTC CASRPRPREDSPYEQYF TRBJ2-7 TRBV12-2 once NA
TGTGCCTCTAGCGGGGCGCCCTCCTACAATGAGCAGTTCTTC CASSGAPSYNEQFF TRBJ2-1 TRBV6-1 NA TRBD2
TGTGCCAGCAGCTTAGCGGCAGGGCGCACCTACGAGCAGTACTTC CASSLAAGRTYEQYF TRBJ2-7 TRBV11-2 NA NA
TGTGCCAGCAGCGGGGTTAAGGGTTCTGGAAACACCATATATTTT CASSGVKGSGNTIYF TRBJ1-3 TRBV28 NA NA
TGTGCCAGCACTACATGGGGGCCGAGGGGGAAGGTCGACACTGAAGCTTTCTTT CASTTWGPRGKVDTEAFF TRBJ1-1 TRBV28 NA NA
TGCGCCAGCAGCTTCTTGAGCGGGAGGGCGGGTAATGAGCAGTTCTTC CASSFLSGRAGNEQFF TRBJ2-1 TRBV5-1 once TRBD2
TGTGCCAGTAGGTTGACAGGGGGCTATGAGCAGTTCTTC CASRLTGGYEQFF TRBJ2-1 TRBV19 NA TRBD1
TGTGCCAGCAGCTTGGATAGCCCCTCCGAGCAGTACTTC CASSLDSPSEQYF TRBJ2-7 TRBV5-6 NA NA